The 15 T cell receptor beta chains presented below share a single source sample, sequenced in a study of cytomegalovirus exposure and HLA in healthy donors. The table came from immunoSEQ multiplex PCR; TCRdb's copy has only in-frame clones and leaves some out. The sample contains about 220,000 clones, 75% to 95% of which appear only once. Specimen: PBMCs. The receptor set was obtained from a woman aged 18-35 years in good health and CMV-seronegative.

This rearrangement joins TRBV5-4 to TRBJ2-1; 7 nucleotides match TRBD2. This CDR3 region has 14 residues. Trimming at V came to 2 bases and at J to 8 bases, leaving 7 bases not matched to a gene. Germline loops: CDR1 SGHNT, CDR2 YYREEE (reference sequence). CDR3 amino acids: CASSLGDYGDEQFF. The CDR3 DNA sequence: TGTGCCAGCAGCTTAGGGGACTACGGCGATGAGCAGTTCTTC. Based on the CDR3 plus reference TRBV5-4 and TRBJ2-1, the full variable domain is ETGVTQSPTHLIKTRGQQVTLRCSSQSGHNTVSWYQQALGQGPQFIFQYYREEENGRGNFPPRFSGLQFPNYSSELNVNALELDDSALYLCASSLGDYGDEQFFGPGTRLTVL.

The chain recombines TRBV30 with TRBJ2-7; D gene uncertain. The CDR3 spans 14 residues. Per the germline V gene, CDR1 is GTSNPN and CDR2 is SVGIG (reference sequence). V lost 3 bases and J lost 2, with 14 bases in between. The CDR3 DNA is TGTGCCTGGAGACAGAGTCTGGTGGCCTACGAGCAGTACTTC. Translating gives CAWRQSLVAYEQYF.

V gene TRBV27 combines with J gene TRBJ1-5; the match to TRBD1 covers 8 bases. The CDR3 length is 17 residues. Germline V gene sequence: CDR1 MNHEY, CDR2 SMNVEV (reference sequence). The V segment lost 5 bases and the J segment 3 bases; nucleotides outside the gene matches: 12. The CDR3 loop reads CASSIRGDRGYNQPQHF. CDR3 DNA: TGTGCCAGCAGTATACGCGGTGACAGGGGCTACAATCAGCCCCAGCATTTT.

The chain has TRBV7-6 and TRBJ2-5, with 7 bases lining up with TRBD2. V shed 7 bases, J shed 5 bases, and the junction held 7 bases outside the gene matches. The CDR3 loop spans 13 amino acids. The germline gives CDR1 SGHVS, CDR2 FNYEAQ. In DNA, the CDR3 is TGTGCCAGCAAGGGAGGGCCGAGGGAGACCCAGTACTTC. This codes for CASKGGPRETQYF.

The rearrangement uses TRBV29-1 and TRBJ1-2, with TRBD1 matching over 7 bases. V gave up 0 bases and J gave up 8 bases; unmatched junction bases: 9. The CDR3 runs 14 residues. Germline CDR1 reads SQVTM; CDR2 reads ANQGSEA. In DNA, the CDR3 is TGCAGCGTTGAAGATAACATAGGGGGCGGGGGCTACACCTTC. This sequence encodes CSVEDNIGGGGYTF.

The rearrangement links TRBV11-2 to TRBJ2-1, with D maybe TRBD1 (5 bases). The V and J ends lost 5 bases and 4 bases respectively, with 15 bases between them. CDR1 and CDR2 from the germline V gene are SGHAT and FQNNGV. This CDR3 is 15 amino acids long. DNA of the CDR3: TGTGCCAGCAGCCCAGGGCAGGTAGGATACAATGAGCAGTTCTTC. As protein: CASSPGQVGYNEQFF. Together with reference TRBV11-2 and TRBJ2-1, the CDR3 gives the full variable domain: EAGVAQSPRYKIIEKRQSVAFWCNPISGHATLYWYQQILGQGPKLLIQFQNNGVVDDSQLPKDRFSAERLKGVDSTLKIQPAKLEDSAVYLCASSPGQVGYNEQFFGPGTRLTVL.

This clone has just one count. J is TRBJ1-6 and V is TRBV5-4; 7 bases fit TRBD1. After removal of 0 bases from V and 6 bases from J, the junction contained 3 bases not matched to a gene. Germline assignment: CDR1 SGHNT and CDR2 YYREEE (reference sequence). The CDR3 has 15 amino acids. The CDR3 nucleotides are TGTGCCAGCAGCTTGGGGACAGGAGCTAATTCACCCCTCCACTTT. Its protein product is CASSLGTGANSPLHF.

This clone was found once. The chain combines TRBV28 with TRBJ1-2; no clear D. Germline V CDR1 and CDR2: MDHEN, SYDVKM. V lost 3 bases, J lost 6 bases, and 14 bases lay in between. This CDR3 has 14 amino acids. The CDR3 nucleotides read TGTGCCAGCAGTTTTTCGGGAGGGTCTCATGGCTACACCTTC. It is translated as CASSFSGGSHGYTF.

The chain couples TRBV2 to TRBJ2-3, with TRBD1 identical over 12 bases. CDR1 is SNHLY, CDR2 FYNNEI, per germline. CDR3 length equals 15 residues. V lost 6 bases, J lost 4 bases, and 5 bases stayed unmatched. The chain's CDR3 is CASSRDRGLADTQYF. CDR3 DNA: TGTGCCAGCAGCCGGGACAGGGGGCTGGCAGATACGCAGTATTTT.

This clone is a singleton in its sample. The gene calls are TRBV9 and TRBJ1-4; possibly TRBD1 for D (6 bases). The length of the CDR3 is 15 residues. Germline V gene sequence: CDR1 SGDLS, CDR2 YYNGEE. V was trimmed by 4 bases and J by 3 bases, leaving 13 bases between them. The CDR3 region has the DNA TGTGCCAGCAGCCGAACAGGGATCTCTAATGAAAAACTGTTTTTT. Protein product: CASSRTGISNEKLFF.

Details on this clone: Different DNA sequences within this sample yield the same CDR3. The chain has TRBV19 and TRBJ2-7; 9 bases are shared with TRBD1. The ends lost 3 bases at V and 1 base at J; junction bases unmatched: 4. The CDR3 sequence is 15 residues long. The germline gives CDR1 LNHDA, CDR2 SQIVND (reference sequence). The CDR3 loop is CASSIRDRASYEQYF. DNA for the CDR3: TGTGCCAGTAGTATCCGGGACAGGGCGTCCTACGAGCAGTACTTC.

The chain links TRBV2 to TRBJ1-1, with D maybe TRBD1 (6 bases). The CDR3 has 14 amino acids. From germline, CDR1 is SNHLY and CDR2 FYNNEI. The ends were cut back, 5 bases at V and 9 bases at J, with 19 bases in the middle. The CDR3 DNA sequence: TGTGCCAGCAGTCAGGACAGTGCTAGTGGCAAAGCTTTCTTT. This gives the protein CASSQDSASGKAFF.

The chain combines TRBV30 with TRBJ2-1; no reliable D call. V was trimmed by 3 bases and J by 8 bases, leaving 8 bases between them. Germline-derived CDR1 and CDR2 are GTSNPN and SVGIG (reference sequence). The CDR3 consists of 11 residues. Written as DNA, the CDR3 is TGTGCCTGGAGAATCGAGTATGAGCAGTTCTTC. Translation gives CAWRIEYEQFF. Together with reference TRBV30 and TRBJ2-1, the CDR3 gives the full variable domain: SQTIHQWPATLVQPVGSPLSLECTVEGTSNPNLYWYRQAAGRGLQLLFYSVGIGQISSEVPQNLSASRPQDRQFILSSKKLLLSDSGFYLCAWRIEYEQFFGPGTRLTVL.

This sequence joins TRBV4-1 and TRBJ2-1; 7 nucleotides align to TRBD2. Trimming removed 2 bases from V and 4 bases from J; junction bases left unmatched: 11. Germline V gene data show CDR1 as MGHRA and CDR2 as YSYEKL. The CDR3 has 17 residues. The CDR3 nucleotides read TGCGCCAGCAGCCAAACCCTTCTAGCGGAGACTTACAATGAGCAGTTCTTC. Translated, it gives CASSQTLLAETYNEQFF.

This clone came up a few times. This chain links TRBV5-8 with TRBJ1-1; 7 nucleotides line up with TRBD1. Germline CDR1 is SGHTS and CDR2 is YDEGEE. This CDR3 region has 13 residues. V shed 3 bases, J shed 9 bases, and the junction held 8 bases outside the gene matches. The CDR3 protein is CASSYLTGPKAFF. CDR3 in DNA: TGTGCCAGCAGCTACCTGACAGGGCCCAAAGCTTTCTTT.